This T cell receptor beta chain was captured by sequencing in a study of CD8 T cells in Susac syndrome. The patients serving as multiple sclerosis controls were treatment-naive. They had stable or active relapsing-remitting disease and fulfilled revised McDonald criteria. TEMRA cells were enriched by FACS, and CD4+ and CD8+ T cells were negatively isolated. The germline gives CDR1 KGHDR, CDR2 SFDVKD. The CDR3 consists of 16 residues. J lost 2 bases, V lost 0 bases, and 3 bases had no gene match. RNA amounts of 0.5 to 1 ug underwent reverse transcription with random hexamers. Amplification of TCR beta CDR3 across 54 Vbeta and 13 Jbeta was performed with immunoSEQ multiplex PCR. TCRdb recomputed calls from the immunoSEQ multiplex PCR reads with MiXCR, one row per CDR3 protein. The data show around 270,000 distinct CDR3 sequences, about nine tenths seen once.

Source material: CD8+ T cells from PBMCs. The V and J genes are TRBV24-1 and TRBJ2-5, with 9 nucleotides matching TRBD2. This sequence originates from a human donor with multiple sclerosis. This CDR3 reads CATSDLTSGPQETQYF. The CDR3, as DNA: TGTGCCACCAGTGATTTGACTAGCGGGCCGCAAGAGACCCAGTACTTC.